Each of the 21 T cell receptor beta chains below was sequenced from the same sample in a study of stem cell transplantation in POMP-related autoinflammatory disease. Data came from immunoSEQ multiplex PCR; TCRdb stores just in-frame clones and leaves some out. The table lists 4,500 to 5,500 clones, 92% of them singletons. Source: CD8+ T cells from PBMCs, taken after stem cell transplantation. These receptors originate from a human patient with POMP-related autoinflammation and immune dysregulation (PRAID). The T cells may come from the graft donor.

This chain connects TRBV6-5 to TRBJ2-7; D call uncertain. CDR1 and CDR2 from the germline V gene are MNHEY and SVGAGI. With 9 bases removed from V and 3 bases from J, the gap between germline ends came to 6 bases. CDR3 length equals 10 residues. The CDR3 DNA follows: TGTGCCAGTCGAAGCTACGAGCAGTACTTC. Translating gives CASRSYEQYF.

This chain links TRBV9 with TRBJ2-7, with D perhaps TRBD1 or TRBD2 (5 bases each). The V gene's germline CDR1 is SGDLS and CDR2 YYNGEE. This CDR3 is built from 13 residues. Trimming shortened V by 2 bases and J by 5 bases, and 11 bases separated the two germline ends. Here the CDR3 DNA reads TGTGCCAGCAGCGTTCGGGGACGAGACGAGCAGTACTTC. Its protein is CASSVRGRDEQYF.

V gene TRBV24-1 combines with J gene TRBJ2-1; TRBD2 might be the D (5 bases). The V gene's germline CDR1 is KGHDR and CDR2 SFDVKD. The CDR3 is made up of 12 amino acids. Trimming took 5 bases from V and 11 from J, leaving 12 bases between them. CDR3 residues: CATSGSGNKQFF. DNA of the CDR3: TGTGCCACCAGTGGAAGCGGAAATAAGCAGTTCTTC.

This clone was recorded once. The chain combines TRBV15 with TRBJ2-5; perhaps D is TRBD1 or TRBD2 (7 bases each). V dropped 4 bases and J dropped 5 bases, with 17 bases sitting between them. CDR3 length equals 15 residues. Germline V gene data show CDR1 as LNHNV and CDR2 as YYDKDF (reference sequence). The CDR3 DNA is TGTGCCACCAGCACCCAGGGGGAGGGCCGGGAGACCCAGTACTTC. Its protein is CATSTQGEGRETQYF. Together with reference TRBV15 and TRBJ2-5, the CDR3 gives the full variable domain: DAMVIQNPRYQVTQFGKPVTLSCSQTLNHNVMYWYQQKSSQAPKLLFHYYDKDFNNEADTPDNFQSRRPNTSFCFLDIRSPGLGDTAMYLCATSTQGEGRETQYFGPGTRLLVL.

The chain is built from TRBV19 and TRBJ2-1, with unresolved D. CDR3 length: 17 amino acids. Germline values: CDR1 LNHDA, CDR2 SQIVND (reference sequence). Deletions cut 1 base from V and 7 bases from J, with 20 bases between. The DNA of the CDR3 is TGTGCCAGTAGTATAGCAGCCGTGTACCTACCCAGGAATGAGCAGTTCTTC. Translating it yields CASSIAAVYLPRNEQFF.

Here the CDR3 DNA reads TGTGCCAGCAGCCCTGGGTTTGGCGGCAATGAGCAGTTCTTC. The encoded protein is CASSPGFGGNEQFF. The chain links TRBV27 to TRBJ2-1, with unresolved D. The CDR3 spans 14 residues. Germline V gene data show CDR1 as MNHEY and CDR2 as SMNVEV (reference sequence). V was pared by 6 bases and J by 6 bases, with 15 bases between.

The CDR3 here is CARDRGKMNTEAFF. The CDR3 bases are TGTGCCCGGGACAGGGGAAAAATGAACACTGAAGCTTTCTTT. The rearrangement links TRBV30 to TRBJ1-1; 10 bases line up with TRBD1. Germline assignment: CDR1 GTSNPN and CDR2 SVGIG (reference sequence). The CDR3 extends over 14 amino acids. J lost 0 bases, V lost 8 bases, and 6 bases had no gene match.

The CDR3 DNA reads TGTGCCAGCAGCAAAAGGACAGGGGGAAGTCCCGAGCAGTACTTC. As protein: CASSKRTGGSPEQYF. This sequence joins TRBV5-6 and TRBJ2-7, with 10 positions matching TRBD1. Per the germline V gene, CDR1 is SGHDT and CDR2 is YYEEEE. J lost 6 bases, V lost 4 bases, and 10 bases had no gene match. The CDR3 is made up of 15 amino acids.

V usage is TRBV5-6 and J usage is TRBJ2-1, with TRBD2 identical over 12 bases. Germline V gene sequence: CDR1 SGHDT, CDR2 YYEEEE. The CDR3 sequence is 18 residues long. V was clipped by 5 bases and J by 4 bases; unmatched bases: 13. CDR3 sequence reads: CASRSGTSGRAFYNEQFF. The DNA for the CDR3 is TGTGCCAGCAGATCCGGGACTAGCGGGCGAGCTTTTTACAATGAGCAGTTCTTC.

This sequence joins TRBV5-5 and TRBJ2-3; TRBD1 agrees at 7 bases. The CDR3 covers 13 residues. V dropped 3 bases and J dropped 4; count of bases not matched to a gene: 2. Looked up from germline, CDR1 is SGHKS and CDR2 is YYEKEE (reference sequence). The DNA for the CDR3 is TGTGCCAGCAGCTGGACAGGCTCAGATACGCAGTATTTT. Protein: CASSWTGSDTQYF. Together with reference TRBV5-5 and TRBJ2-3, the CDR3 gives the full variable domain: DAGVTQSPTHLIKTRGQQVTLRCSPISGHKSVSWYQQVLGQGPQFIFQYYEKEERGRGNFPDRFSARQFPNYSSELNVNALLLGDSALYLCASSWTGSDTQYFGPGTRLTVL.

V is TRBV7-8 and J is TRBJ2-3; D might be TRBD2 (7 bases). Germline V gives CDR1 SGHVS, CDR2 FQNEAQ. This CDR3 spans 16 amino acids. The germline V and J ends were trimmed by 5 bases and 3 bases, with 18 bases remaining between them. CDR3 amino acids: CASSPGGGGVTDTQYF. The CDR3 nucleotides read TGTGCCAGCAGCCCGGGGGGCGGCGGCGTTACAGATACGCAGTATTTT.

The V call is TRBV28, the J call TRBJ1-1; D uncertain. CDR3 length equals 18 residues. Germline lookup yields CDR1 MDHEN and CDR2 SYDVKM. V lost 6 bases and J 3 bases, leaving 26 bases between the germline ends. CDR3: CASSPDPGRLGYHTEAFF. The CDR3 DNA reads TGTGCCAGCAGCCCCGACCCCGGTCGACTGGGGTACCACACTGAAGCTTTCTTT.

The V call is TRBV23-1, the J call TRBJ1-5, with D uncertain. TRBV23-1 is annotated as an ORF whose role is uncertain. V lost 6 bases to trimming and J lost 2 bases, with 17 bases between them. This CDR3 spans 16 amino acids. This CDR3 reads CASSHWTNGGNQPQHF. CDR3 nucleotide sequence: TGCGCCAGCAGCCATTGGACGAACGGTGGCAATCAGCCCCAGCATTTT.

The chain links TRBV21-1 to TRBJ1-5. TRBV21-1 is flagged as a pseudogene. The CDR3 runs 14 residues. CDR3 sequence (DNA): TGTGCCAGCAGCAAGGACGGCTACAATCAGCCCCAGCATTTT. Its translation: CASSKDGYNQPQHF.

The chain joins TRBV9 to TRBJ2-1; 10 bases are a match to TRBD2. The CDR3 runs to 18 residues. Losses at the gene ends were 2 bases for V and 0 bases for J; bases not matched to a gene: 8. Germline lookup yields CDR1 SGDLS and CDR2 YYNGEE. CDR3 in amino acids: CASSVNPASGSSYNEQFF. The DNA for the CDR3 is TGTGCCAGCAGCGTCAACCCTGCTAGCGGGAGCTCCTACAATGAGCAGTTCTTC.

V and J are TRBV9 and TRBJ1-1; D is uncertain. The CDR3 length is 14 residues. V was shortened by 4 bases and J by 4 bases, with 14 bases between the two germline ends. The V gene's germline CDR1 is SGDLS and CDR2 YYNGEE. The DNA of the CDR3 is TGTGCCAGCAGCCCAGAGTACGCGACCACTGAAGCTTTCTTT. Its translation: CASSPEYATTEAFF. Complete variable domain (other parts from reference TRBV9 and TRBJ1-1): DSGVTQTPKHLITATGQRVTLRCSPRSGDLSVYWYQQSLDQGLQFLIQYYNGEERAKGNILERFSAQQFPDLHSELNLSSLELGDSALYFCASSPEYATTEAFFGQGTRLTVV.

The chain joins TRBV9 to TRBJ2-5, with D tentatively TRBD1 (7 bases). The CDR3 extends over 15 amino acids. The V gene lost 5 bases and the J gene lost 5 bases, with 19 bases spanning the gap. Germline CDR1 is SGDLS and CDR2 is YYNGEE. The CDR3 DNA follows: TGTGCCAGCAGTCGCCAGGGGGGAGGTAGGGAGACCCAGTACTTC. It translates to CASSRQGGGRETQYF.

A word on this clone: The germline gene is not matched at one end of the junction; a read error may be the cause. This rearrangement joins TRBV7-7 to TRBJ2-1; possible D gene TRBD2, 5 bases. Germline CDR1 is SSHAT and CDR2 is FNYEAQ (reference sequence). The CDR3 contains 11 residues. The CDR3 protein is CASSEGDEQFF. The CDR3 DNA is TGTGCTAGCAGCGAGGGCGATGAGCAGTTCTTC.

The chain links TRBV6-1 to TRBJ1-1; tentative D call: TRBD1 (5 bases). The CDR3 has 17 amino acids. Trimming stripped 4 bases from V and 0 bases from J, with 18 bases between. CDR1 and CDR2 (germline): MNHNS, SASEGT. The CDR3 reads CASSVNPGAVVNTEAFF. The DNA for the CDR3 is TGTGCCAGCAGTGTAAACCCCGGGGCGGTCGTGAACACTGAAGCTTTCTTT.

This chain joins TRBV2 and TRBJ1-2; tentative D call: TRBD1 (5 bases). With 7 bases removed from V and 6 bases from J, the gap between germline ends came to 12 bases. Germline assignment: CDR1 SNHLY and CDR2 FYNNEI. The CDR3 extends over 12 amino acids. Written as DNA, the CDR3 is TGTGCCAGCACGGGGACGGGCGATGGCTACACCTTC. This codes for CASTGTGDGYTF.

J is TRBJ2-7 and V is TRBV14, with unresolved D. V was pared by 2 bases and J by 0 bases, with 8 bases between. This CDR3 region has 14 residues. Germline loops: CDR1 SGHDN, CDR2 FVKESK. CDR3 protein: CASSQLTNSYEQYF. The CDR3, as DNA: TGTGCCAGCAGCCAACTCACTAACTCCTACGAGCAGTACTTC. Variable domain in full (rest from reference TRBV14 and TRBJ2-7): EAGVTQFPSHSVIEKGQTVTLRCDPISGHDNLYWYRRVMGKEIKFLLHFVKESKQDESGMPNNRFLAERTGGTYSTLKVQPAELEDSGVYFCASSQLTNSYEQYFGPGTRLTVT.